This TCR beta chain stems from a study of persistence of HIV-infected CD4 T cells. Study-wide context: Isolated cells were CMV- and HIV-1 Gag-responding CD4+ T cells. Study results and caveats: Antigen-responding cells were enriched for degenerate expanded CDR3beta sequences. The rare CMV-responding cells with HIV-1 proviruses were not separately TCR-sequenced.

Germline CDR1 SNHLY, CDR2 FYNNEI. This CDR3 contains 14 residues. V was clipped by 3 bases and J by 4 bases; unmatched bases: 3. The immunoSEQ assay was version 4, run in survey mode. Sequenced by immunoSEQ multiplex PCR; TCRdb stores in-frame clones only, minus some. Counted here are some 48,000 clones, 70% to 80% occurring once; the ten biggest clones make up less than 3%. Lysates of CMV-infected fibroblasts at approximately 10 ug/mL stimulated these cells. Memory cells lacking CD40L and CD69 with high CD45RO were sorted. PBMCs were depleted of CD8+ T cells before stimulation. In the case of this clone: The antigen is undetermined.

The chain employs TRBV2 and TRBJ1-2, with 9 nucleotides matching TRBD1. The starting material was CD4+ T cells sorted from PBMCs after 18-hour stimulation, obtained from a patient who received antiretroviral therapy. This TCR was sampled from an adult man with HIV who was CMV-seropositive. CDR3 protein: CASSDTGQGYGYTF. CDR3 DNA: TGTGCCAGCAGTGATACGGGACAGGGCTATGGCTACACCTTC.